This T cell receptor (beta chain) was identified in a study of PD-L1 blockade in urothelial cancer (dated by TCRdb to 2016 to 2017). About the study as a whole: Every patient began therapy at some point between 2013 and 2015 and was given atezolizumab 1,200 mg intravenously every 3 weeks. Pretreatment blood TCR-seq was available for about 27 patients, at least one posttreatment blood collection was obtained for about 24 patients, and tumor TCR-seq was available for about 24 patients. Blood samples were analyzed at two time points: 3 weeks after treatment start (second dose) and 6 weeks after treatment start. Blood samples gave a median of 141,255 T cells and 80,000 to 95,000 unique TCRs, with a median clonality of approximately 0.08. Pretreatment tumor samples and matched peripheral blood, collected serially before and after atezolizumab treatment, underwent TCR sequencing. Eight or nine patients reached durable clinical benefit, while 20 patients did not. The study was an exploratory multi-omic analysis of somatic, immune and clinical correlates of response to PD-L1 blockade with atezolizumab in urothelial cancer. About 85% of the roughly 30 patients were males with bladder-origin urothelial cancer, and about 65% of the roughly 30 reported a prior smoking history. In the same patients, whole exome sequencing and RNA sequencing of pretreatment tumors were performed in addition to TCR sequencing. Patients had an ECOG performance status of 0 or 1 and had received between 0 and 3 prior chemotherapy regimens. Progression-free survival longer than 6 months counted as durable clinical benefit, and TCR features were additionally tested against both progression-free and overall survival. The paper's findings and limits, for the study overall: Improved progression-free and overall survival was associated with having pretreatment peripheral blood TCR clonality below the median. Because of the small sample size (n of about 30) and the many exploratory analyses performed, the results are intended to be regarded as hypothesis-generating. Patients with durable benefit showed greater expansion of tumor-associated TCR clones in peripheral blood 3 weeks after starting treatment (n = 22, p = 0.022).

CDR1 and CDR2 are read off the germline V gene as LGHNA and YNFKEQ. The CDR3 holds 13 amino acids from the cysteine to the phenylalanine. The entry retains the CDR3 DNA only, 39 bases that are in frame from base 1. This clone was recorded only once. There is no known antigen for this receptor. The junction and the germline gene differ at one end; a read error may be behind it. Synthetic TCR analog templates were spiked into each PCR so that absolute template abundance could be estimated from read counts. TCRbeta CDR3 regions were amplified from genomic DNA with bias-controlled V and J gene primers using the immunoSEQ assay. Sequencing of rearranged TCRbeta segments was done at approximately 20X coverage. On the authors' methods: Sequencing errors were corrected by clustering, and CDR3s were annotated against IMGT so that V, D and J genes could be assigned. Downstream analyses used only productive TCRbeta rearrangements, leaving out any out-of-frame or stop-codon sequences. Clonality was computed as one minus Shannon entropy normalized by the log of the number of unique productive sequences. Clones differing between time points or between blood and tumor were identified using Fisher's exact test with Benjamini-Hochberg correction, with an adjusted p below 0.01 applied as the threshold. Imported from immuneACCESS, the table was reduced by TCRdb to in-frame sequences with V and J called. These copies leave out some clones; in studies compared against another copy, an unresolved V gene accounts for under half, and the cause of the remainder is not known. That table supplies the V and J calls and clone size; D and trimming were determined from the DNA. This sample is represented by more than 30,000 clones; around 88% of them were singletons. The ten largest account for about 17% of the sample.

The cohort comprised 25 to 35 patients with locally advanced or metastatic urothelial carcinoma treated at Memorial Sloan Kettering on a trial protocol. Peripheral blood mononuclear cells were collected pretreatment and during treatment, at between 1 and 8 total time points per patient. The Qiagen DNeasy Blood extraction kit was used to purify genomic DNA from total PBMCs and tumor samples. Collected pretreatment and during treatment, PBMCs were isolated and stored as previously described. This chain joins TRBV4-2 to TRBJ2-7, with a weak D call of TRBD1 (5 bases match). This receptor was taken from a man between 60 and 75 years old with urothelial cancer. The input for sequencing was PBMCs, taken around atezolizumab (anti-PD-L1) treatment. CDR3 region: CASSQDTRGHRNF. The nucleotide sequence is given as TGTGCCAGCAGCCAAGATACAAGGGGCCACAGGAACTTC.